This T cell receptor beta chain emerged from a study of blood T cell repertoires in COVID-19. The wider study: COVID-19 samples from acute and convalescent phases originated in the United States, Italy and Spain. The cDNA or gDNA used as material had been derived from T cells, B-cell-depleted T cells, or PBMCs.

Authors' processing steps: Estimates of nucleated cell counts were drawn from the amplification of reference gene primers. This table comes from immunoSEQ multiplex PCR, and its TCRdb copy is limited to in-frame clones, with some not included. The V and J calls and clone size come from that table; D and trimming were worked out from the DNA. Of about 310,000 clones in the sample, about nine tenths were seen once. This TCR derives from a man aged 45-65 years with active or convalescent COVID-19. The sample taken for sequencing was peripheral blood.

CDR3 nucleotide sequence: TGCGCCAGCAGTGATCCCGGGACTAGCGGGACCAGCGGGTCCTACAATGAGCAGTTCTTC. Translation: CASSDPGTSGTSGSYNEQFF. J is TRBJ2-1 and V is TRBV10-2; TRBD2 agrees at 13 bases. CDR1 is WSHSY, CDR2 SAAADI, per germline. This CDR3 is built from 20 residues. The V segment lost 3 bases and the J segment 1 base; nucleotides outside the gene matches: 12.